The clone carrying this TCR beta chain occurred many times. The antigen remains unidentified. The CDR3 extends over 17 amino acids. Trimming took 1 base from V and 0 from J, leaving 14 bases between them. Looked up from germline, CDR1 is LGHDT and CDR2 is YNNKEL (reference sequence). The data were taken from a study of regulatory T cells in long-lasting Graves disease. Assembly of TCR beta libraries relied on iRepertoire HTBI primers together with Arm-PCR of CDR3 regions. Original data processing: Samples revealed 62 TRBV and approximately 15 TRBJ segments. One entry per CDR3 protein results from TCRdb running MiXCR on the multiplex PCR reads. TCRdb's processing, not the authors', yielded these V and J calls. The sample yields 350,000 to 500,000 distinct CDR3 sequences, 16% seen once. Time point reported: newly diagnosed GD, antithyroid drugs for less than 3 months. PBMC RNA was the source of the TCR library.

Study-level results: Because few samples were included, accuracy may have been lower.

The same specimen was also included in a second study, on T cells in Graves' hyperthyroidism and ophthalmopathy. That paper states: Patients with uncontrolled infections, other autoimmune diseases, pregnancy or lactation were excluded.

Specimen: peripheral blood mononuclear cells (PBMCs), collected at new diagnosis, from a patient treated with antithyroid drugs. The chain has TRBV3-1 and TRBJ2-3; no definite D call. The receptor's source is a woman between 18 and 29 years old with Graves disease. The CDR3 DNA follows: TGTGCCAGCAGCCAAGGTCCGGCGCGCTCTAGCACAGATACGCAGTATTTT. Translation: CASSQGPARSSTDTQYF.